This TCR beta chain was captured by sequencing in a study of PD-1 blockade in classical Hodgkin lymphoma. Study-level background: Nivolumab was given intravenously to patients at 3 mg/kg every 2 weeks. Study results and caveats: While CD8+ TCR diversity did not rise significantly by C4D1, CD4+ TCR diversity did.

Each patient's relapse followed autologous stem cell transplantation, and brentuximab vedotin exposure varied. Only in-frame clones appear in the TCRdb table, and some are missing; sequencing was by immunoSEQ multiplex PCR. There are roughly 50,000 clones in the sample; roughly 80% occur only once, and approximately 20% lies in the top ten. The CDR3 has 14 residues. Germline CDR1 is MNHEY and CDR2 is SMNVEV (reference sequence). The V end lost 3 bases, the J end lost 4 bases, and 12 bases lay between the germline ends. Comment on this clone: What it binds is unknown.

The source is a human donor with classical Hodgkin lymphoma. The specimen was peripheral blood mononuclear cells (PBMCs), collected before the second cycle of nivolumab. The chain carries TRBV27 and TRBJ2-5; the D is unclear. CDR3 sequence reads: CASSFSPTRETQYF. CDR3 nucleotide sequence: TGTGCCAGCAGTTTCTCTCCGACACGAGAGACCCAGTACTTC.